These 32 T cell receptor beta chains originate from one sample sequenced in a study of T-cell reconstitution after alpha-beta-depleted transplantation in children. Unique molecular identifiers were used in preparing the TCRbeta library. Each CDR3 protein is one row after TCRdb ran MiXCR on the PCR reads. There are almost 600,000 distinct CDR3 sequences in the sample; 27% occur only once, and about 35% lies in the top ten. The sample was PBMCs, taken before TCRalphabeta/CD19-depleted stem cell transplant. These receptors originate from a boy less than two years old with Wiskott-Aldrich syndrome, due to receive a stem cell transplant.

The gene calls are TRBV6-5 and TRBJ2-5, with a weak D call TRBD1 (6 bases). The CDR3 runs to 15 residues. Trimming removed 2 bases at V and 0 bases at J, with 10 bases between. Germline CDR1 MNHEY, CDR2 SVGAGI. The CDR3, as DNA: TGTGCCAGCAGTTACGGGGGCAGCCACCAAGAGACCCAGTACTTC. Protein sequence: CASSYGGSHQETQYF.

The V call is TRBV20-1, the J call TRBJ2-6, with D uncertain. Germline V lookup: CDR1 DFQATT, CDR2 SNEGSKA (reference sequence). With 7 bases removed from V and 0 bases from J, the gap between germline ends came to 4 bases. This CDR3 comprises 12 residues. The CDR3 loop reads CSGRSGANVLTF. Written as DNA, the CDR3 is TGCAGTGGTCGCTCTGGGGCCAACGTCCTGACTTTC.

CDR3 residues: CATSRDPHSGSSYNSPLHF. The CDR3 DNA reads TGTGCCACCAGCAGAGATCCCCACTCAGGGAGCTCCTATAATTCACCCCTCCACTTT. The chain joins TRBV15 to TRBJ1-6, with D possibly being TRBD1 (5 bases). The CDR3 is 19 residues long. V lost 0 bases and J lost 0, with 15 bases in between. Germline lookup yields CDR1 LNHNV and CDR2 YYDKDF (reference sequence).

The chain recombines TRBV2 with TRBJ2-3, with 10 bases aligning to TRBD2. Trimming removed 5 bases from V and 6 bases from J; junction bases left unmatched: 5. The CDR3 length is 14 residues. Germline V lookup: CDR1 SNHLY, CDR2 FYNNEI. The CDR3 nucleotides read TGTGCCAGCAGTAGACTAGCGGGTATGGATACGCAGTATTTT. Amino acid sequence: CASSRLAGMDTQYF.

This clonotype was counted a few times. The J gene is TRBJ2-7, the V gene TRBV12-3 or TRBV12-4; unclear D gene. CDR3 length: 12 amino acids. The V end was cut by 5 bases, the J end by 7 bases, with 12 bases between. The CDR3 loop reads CASSPEGWEQYF. CDR3 coding DNA: TGTGCCAGCAGTCCAGAAGGGTGGGAGCAGTACTTC.

The sample holds a few counts of this clonotype. The chain couples TRBV3-1 to TRBJ2-2; weak D call: TRBD1 (6 bases). Looked up from germline, CDR1 is LGHDT and CDR2 is YNNKEL (reference sequence). V lost 1 base and J lost 4, with 10 bases in between. The CDR3 length is 15 residues. The CDR3 protein is CASSQAGTRTGELFF. For the CDR3, the DNA is TGTGCCAGCAGCCAAGCAGGGACACGCACCGGGGAGCTGTTTTTT.

In its sample, this clonotype was seen a few times. The CDR3 DNA reads as TGCAGTGCTAGAGCTACCGGGACTAGCGCCTACGAGCAGTACTTC. This codes for CSARATGTSAYEQYF. The chain combines TRBV20-1 with TRBJ2-7; 10 nucleotides align to TRBD2. The V segment lost 1 base and the J segment 2 bases; nucleotides outside the gene matches: 5. The germline gives CDR1 DFQATT, CDR2 SNEGSKA (reference sequence). CDR3 length: 15 amino acids.

This clonotype was detected a few times. This sequence joins TRBV24-1 and TRBJ2-4; possible D gene TRBD1, 6 bases. CDR3 length equals 14 residues. Trimming stripped 5 bases from V and 0 bases from J, with 7 bases between. In germline, CDR1 is KGHDR, CDR2 SFDVKD. The CDR3, as DNA: TGTGCCACCAGTGCAGGGGCAGCCAAAAACATTCAGTACTTC. Residues: CATSAGAAKNIQYF.

J is TRBJ2-1 and V is TRBV20-1; no firm D call. V was trimmed by 7 bases and J by 4 bases, leaving 17 bases between them. Germline V gives CDR1 DFQATT, CDR2 SNEGSKA (reference sequence). The CDR3 is 14 residues long. In nucleotides, the CDR3 is TGCAGTGTAAGAGGACCAATTGCTTACAATGAGCAGTTCTTC. Its protein product is CSVRGPIAYNEQFF.

CDR3 amino acids: CASSQPSVRGISNEQYF. CDR3 DNA: TGTGCCAGCAGCCAGCCCTCGGTTCGAGGGATATCTAACGAGCAGTACTTC. The chain links TRBV3-1 to TRBJ2-7; D is possibly TRBD2 (5 bases). V was trimmed by 3 bases and J by 5 bases, leaving 23 bases between them. CDR3 length: 17 amino acids. Germline loops: CDR1 LGHDT, CDR2 YNNKEL (reference sequence).

This clonotype appeared a few times. The chain carries TRBV5-1 and TRBJ2-7; D unclear. The length of the CDR3 is 13 residues. Trimming took 1 base from V and 3 from J, leaving 8 bases between them. In germline, CDR1 is SGHRS, CDR2 YFSETQ. CDR3 amino acids: CASSLNSFYEQYF. The CDR3 DNA is TGCGCCAGCAGCTTGAACAGCTTCTACGAGCAGTACTTC.

The chain carries TRBV5-1 and TRBJ2-6; D gene uncertain. V dropped 4 bases and J dropped 4 bases, with 9 bases sitting between them. CDR3 length: 14 amino acids. The germline V gene encodes CDR1 SGHRS and CDR2 YFSETQ. As DNA, the CDR3 is TGCGCCAGCAGCGCGGATACAGGGGCCAACGTCCTGACTTTC. It codes for CASSADTGANVLTF.

This clonotype was seen more than once but under ten times. The rearrangement links TRBV6-1 to TRBJ2-1; 7 nucleotides agree with TRBD1. Looked up from germline, CDR1 is MNHNS and CDR2 is SASEGT. The junction had 5 bases not matched to a gene; V was cut back by 6 bases and J by 0 bases. The CDR3 spans 15 residues. CDR3: CASRDRTSSYNEQFF. CDR3 DNA sequence: TGTGCCAGCAGGGACAGGACCTCCTCCTACAATGAGCAGTTCTTC.

This clonotype was observed many times. The chain couples TRBV28 to TRBJ2-7, with 13 bases that match TRBD2. Unmatched junction bases numbered 3, after V lost 6 bases and J lost 1 base. Germline V gene lookup returns CDR1 MDHEN and CDR2 SYDVKM. The CDR3 runs 15 residues. CDR3 loop: CASSQTSGRSYEQYF. CDR3 nucleotides: TGTGCCAGCAGCCAGACTAGCGGGAGGTCCTACGAGCAGTACTTC.

This clonotype was seen a few times. The chain employs TRBV30 and TRBJ2-3; D is unclear. From germline, CDR1 is GTSNPN and CDR2 SVGIG (reference sequence). Trimming shortened V by 0 bases and J by 1 base, and 11 bases separated the two germline ends. The CDR3 runs 15 residues. CDR3 in amino acids: CAWSVGLDGTDTQYF. CDR3 nucleotide sequence: TGTGCCTGGAGTGTAGGGCTAGATGGCACAGATACGCAGTATTTT.

The CDR3 sequence: CSAGINYNEQFF. DNA of the CDR3: TGCAGTGCGGGCATTAACTACAATGAGCAGTTCTTC. J is TRBJ2-1 and V is TRBV20-1; no firm D call. This CDR3 spans 12 amino acids. V gave up 6 bases and J gave up 3 bases, with 9 bases separating them. CDR1 and CDR2 from the germline V gene are DFQATT and SNEGSKA (reference sequence).

This clonotype was seen a handful of times. The rearrangement uses TRBV7-2 and TRBJ1-4; D gene uncertain. The CDR3 sequence is 14 residues long. CDR1 SGHTA and CDR2 FQGNSA come from the germline V gene. Trimming took off 3 bases at V and 3 bases at J, with 8 bases between the two ends. The CDR3 region is CASSFSVPNEKLFF. The CDR3 bases are TGTGCCAGCAGCTTTTCAGTTCCTAATGAAAAACTGTTTTTT.

This clonotype was observed a handful of times. The rearrangement links TRBV10-3 to TRBJ1-6; 7 bases agree with TRBD1. The CDR3 totals 15 residues. Germline lookup yields CDR1 ENHRY and CDR2 SYGVKD. The J segment lost 10 bases and the V segment lost 3 bases, leaving 9 bases of the junction unmatched. CDR3 coding DNA: TGTGCCATCAGTGAAGATGGAGGGGGCGCGTCACCCCTCCACTTT. Protein: CAISEDGGGASPLHF.

This clonotype was seen repeatedly, ten times or more. The gene calls are TRBV7-9 and TRBJ2-2, with 11 bases that match TRBD2. The CDR3 consists of 16 residues. Germline V gives CDR1 SEHNR, CDR2 FQNEAQ (reference sequence). Germline trimming cut 6 bases from V and 2 bases from J; bases unmatched to any gene: 5. The CDR3 spells CASSQGLAVNTGELFF. CDR3 nucleotides: TGTGCCAGCAGTCAGGGACTAGCGGTCAACACCGGGGAGCTGTTTTTT.

This sequence joins TRBV4-1 and TRBJ2-6; TRBD2 might be the D (6 bases). From germline, CDR1 is MGHRA and CDR2 YSYEKL. The V gene lost 4 bases and the J gene lost 1 base, with 14 bases spanning the gap. This CDR3 has 17 amino acids. The CDR3 sequence is CASSPHSGGSGANVLTF. As DNA, the CDR3 is TGCGCCAGCAGCCCCCACTCTGGGGGGTCTGGGGCCAACGTCCTGACTTTC.

This clonotype was picked up many times. This chain uses TRBV5-1 with TRBJ1-2; D gene ambiguous. Germline V gives CDR1 SGHRS, CDR2 YFSETQ. V was shortened by 0 bases and J by 2 bases, with 8 bases between the two germline ends. The CDR3 spans 14 residues. CDR3: CASSLGHTNYGYTF. For the CDR3, the DNA is TGCGCCAGCAGCTTGGGACATACCAACTATGGCTACACCTTC.

The CDR3 DNA sequence: TGCAGTGCCGCCCAGGGCAGGCCAGGGGATACGCAGTATTTT. It specifies CSAAQGRPGDTQYF. This rearrangement joins TRBV20-1 to TRBJ2-3; D might be TRBD1 (5 bases). The CDR3 loop spans 14 amino acids. CDR1 is DFQATT and CDR2 is SNEGSKA in the germline V gene (reference sequence). V lost 6 bases and J lost 6, with 19 bases in between.

This clonotype was picked up a small number of times. V is TRBV12-3 or TRBV12-4 and J is TRBJ2-3; maybe TRBD2 (6 bases). This CDR3 has 13 residues. Deletions cut 6 bases from V and 3 bases from J, with 10 bases between. The CDR3 DNA sequence: TGTGCCAGCAGAGACGGGAGTACAGATACGCAGTATTTT. Amino acid sequence: CASRDGSTDTQYF.

This clonotype showed up just a few times. The chain is built from TRBV7-8 and TRBJ2-7, with TRBD2 matching 7 bases. There are 16 residues in the CDR3. From germline, CDR1 is SGHVS and CDR2 FQNEAQ. V shed 3 bases, J shed 2 bases, and the junction held 10 bases outside the gene matches. CDR3 bases: TGTGCCAGCAGCTTGTTTGGACTAGGAGTTCCCTACGAGCAGTACTTC. This sequence encodes CASSLFGLGVPYEQYF.

This clonotype was recorded a few times. This chain joins TRBV20-1 and TRBJ2-1, with TRBD2 matching 10 bases. The CDR3 contains 17 residues. Germline trimming cut 0 bases from V and 3 bases from J; bases unmatched to any gene: 8. Germline CDR1 is DFQATT and CDR2 is SNEGSKA (reference sequence). The CDR3 DNA follows: TGCAGTGCTAGAGAAGCTAGCGGGAGTTCCGGCTACAATGAGCAGTTCTTC. This translates into CSAREASGSSGYNEQFF.

The V call is TRBV12-3 or TRBV12-4, the J call TRBJ2-1; D is perhaps TRBD2 (5 bases). V was trimmed by 3 bases and J by 10 bases, leaving 7 bases between them. The CDR3 contains 11 residues. The CDR3 spells CASSLPGEQFF. For the CDR3, the DNA is TGTGCCAGCAGTTTGCCGGGAGAGCAGTTCTTC.

The chain recombines TRBV4-1 with TRBJ2-1; D possibly matches TRBD1 or TRBD2 (7 bases each). Trimming pared 2 bases from V and 6 bases from J, leaving 20 bases between. Germline-derived CDR1 and CDR2 are MGHRA and YSYEKL. The CDR3 totals 17 residues. Written as DNA, the CDR3 is TGCGCCAGCAGCCAACAAACCGGGAGCGGGACAGCCAATGAGCAGTTCTTC. Encoded protein: CASSQQTGSGTANEQFF.

The chain joins TRBV7-9 to TRBJ1-6; D is unresolved. The germline gives CDR1 SEHNR, CDR2 FQNEAQ (reference sequence). CDR3 size: 15 residues. Trimming shortened V by 1 base and J by 10 bases, and 14 bases separated the two germline ends. CDR3 loop: CASSLVASGGSPLHF. The CDR3 DNA reads as TGTGCCAGCAGCTTAGTTGCCTCAGGTGGCTCACCCCTCCACTTT.

This clonotype was detected only a few times. The chain has TRBV20-1 and TRBJ2-1; maybe TRBD2 (6 bases). V dropped 3 bases and J dropped 4 bases, with 10 bases sitting between them. The CDR3 has 13 amino acids. Germline V CDR1 and CDR2: DFQATT, SNEGSKA (reference sequence). CDR3 protein: CSARWDSYNEQFF. The CDR3 nucleotides are TGCAGTGCTAGGTGGGACTCTTACAATGAGCAGTTCTTC.

The chain joins TRBV4-2 to TRBJ1-4, with D tentatively TRBD1 (5 bases). There are 15 residues in the CDR3. The germline V gene encodes CDR1 LGHNA and CDR2 YNFKEQ. V was shortened by 1 base and J by 5 bases, with 11 bases between the two germline ends. For the CDR3, the DNA is TGTGCCAGCAGCCAAGGGGGCAGGGAGAATGAAAAACTGTTTTTT. It translates to CASSQGGRENEKLFF.

CDR3 residues: CASSLVRGRDNEQFF. The CDR3 DNA follows: TGCGCCAGCAGCTTGGTTCGAGGGAGGGACAATGAGCAGTTCTTC. The J gene is TRBJ2-1, the V gene TRBV5-1; 7 nucleotides align to TRBD2. The CDR3 covers 15 residues. Unmatched junction bases numbered 5, after V lost 0 bases and J lost 5 bases. Germline V gives CDR1 SGHRS, CDR2 YFSETQ.

J is TRBJ2-7 and V is TRBV12-3 or TRBV12-4; possibly TRBD1 for D (6 bases). V lost 6 bases and J lost 8, with 17 bases in between. This CDR3 region has 13 residues. CDR3 protein: CASSSRQALKQYF. The DNA of the CDR3 is TGTGCCAGCAGCAGTAGACAGGCGTTGAAGCAGTACTTC.